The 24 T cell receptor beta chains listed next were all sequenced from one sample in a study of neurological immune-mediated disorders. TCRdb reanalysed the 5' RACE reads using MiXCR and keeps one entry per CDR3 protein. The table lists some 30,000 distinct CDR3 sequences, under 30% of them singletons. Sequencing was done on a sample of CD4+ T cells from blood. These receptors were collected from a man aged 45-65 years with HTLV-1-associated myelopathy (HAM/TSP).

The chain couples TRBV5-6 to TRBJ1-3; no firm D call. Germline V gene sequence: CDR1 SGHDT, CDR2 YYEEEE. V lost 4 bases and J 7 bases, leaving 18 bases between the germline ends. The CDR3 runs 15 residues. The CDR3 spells CASSLLRGLGNTIYF. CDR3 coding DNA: TGTGCCAGCAGCCTCCTACGTGGGCTCGGGAACACCATATATTTT.

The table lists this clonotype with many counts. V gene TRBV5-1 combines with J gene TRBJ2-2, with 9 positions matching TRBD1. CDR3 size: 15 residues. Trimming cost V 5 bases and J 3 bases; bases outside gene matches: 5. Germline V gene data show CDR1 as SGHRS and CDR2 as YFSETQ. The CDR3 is CASREGQGHTGELFF. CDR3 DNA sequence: TGCGCCAGCAGGGAAGGACAGGGGCACACCGGGGAGCTGTTTTTT. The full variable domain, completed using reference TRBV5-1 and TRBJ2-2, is KAGVTQTPRYLIKTRGQQVTLSCSPISGHRSVSWYQQTPGQGLQFLFEYFSETQRNKGNFPGRFSGRQFSNSRSEMNVSTLELGDSALYLCASREGQGHTGELFFGEGSRLTVL.

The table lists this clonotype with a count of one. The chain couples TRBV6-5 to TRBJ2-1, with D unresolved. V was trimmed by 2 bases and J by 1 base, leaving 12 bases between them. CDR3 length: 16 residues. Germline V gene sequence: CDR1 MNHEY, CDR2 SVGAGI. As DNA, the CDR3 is TGTGCCAGCAGTTACCGGCGGACGGATTCCTACAATGAGCAGTTCTTC. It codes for CASSYRRTDSYNEQFF.

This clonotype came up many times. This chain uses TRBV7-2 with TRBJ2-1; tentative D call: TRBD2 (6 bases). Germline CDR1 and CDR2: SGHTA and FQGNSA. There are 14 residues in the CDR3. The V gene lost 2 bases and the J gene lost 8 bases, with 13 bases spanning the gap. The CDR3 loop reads CASSLRQWGDEQFF. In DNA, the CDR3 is TGTGCCAGCAGCTTACGTCAGTGGGGGGATGAGCAGTTCTTC.

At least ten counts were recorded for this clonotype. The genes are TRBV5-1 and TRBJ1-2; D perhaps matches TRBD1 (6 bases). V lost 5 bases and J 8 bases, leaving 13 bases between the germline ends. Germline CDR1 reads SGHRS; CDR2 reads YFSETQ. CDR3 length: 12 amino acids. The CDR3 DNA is TGCGCCAGCAGTCGGGACACCGGCGGCTACACCTTC. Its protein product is CASSRDTGGYTF.

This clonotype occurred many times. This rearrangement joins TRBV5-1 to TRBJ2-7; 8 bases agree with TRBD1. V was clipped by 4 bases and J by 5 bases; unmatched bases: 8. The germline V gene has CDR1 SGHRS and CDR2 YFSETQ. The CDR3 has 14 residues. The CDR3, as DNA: TGCGCCAGCAGCCCAGGACAGGGTTCCCACGAGCAGTACTTC. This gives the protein CASSPGQGSHEQYF.

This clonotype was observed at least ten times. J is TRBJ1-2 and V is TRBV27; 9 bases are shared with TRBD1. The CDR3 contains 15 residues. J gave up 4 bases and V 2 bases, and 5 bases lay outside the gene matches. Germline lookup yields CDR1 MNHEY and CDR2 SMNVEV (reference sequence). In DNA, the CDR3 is TGTGCCAGCAGTTTAGCCGGGACAGGGATCTATGGCTACACCTTC. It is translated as CASSLAGTGIYGYTF.

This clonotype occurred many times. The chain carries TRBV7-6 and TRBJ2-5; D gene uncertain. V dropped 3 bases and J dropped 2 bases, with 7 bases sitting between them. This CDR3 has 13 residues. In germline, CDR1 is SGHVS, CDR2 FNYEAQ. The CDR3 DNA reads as TGTGCCAGCAGCTTGGGATTACAAGAGACCCAGTACTTC. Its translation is CASSLGLQETQYF.

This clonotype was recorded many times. CDR3 sequence (DNA): TGTGCCAGCAGCCAGCAGGGGACGGGGGAGCTGTTTTTT. This gives the protein CASSQQGTGELFF. This chain connects TRBV7-8 to TRBJ2-2; maybe TRBD1 (6 bases). The CDR3 is 13 residues long. The V end lost 5 bases, the J end lost 8 bases, and 12 bases lay between the germline ends. The germline V gene has CDR1 SGHVS and CDR2 FQNEAQ.

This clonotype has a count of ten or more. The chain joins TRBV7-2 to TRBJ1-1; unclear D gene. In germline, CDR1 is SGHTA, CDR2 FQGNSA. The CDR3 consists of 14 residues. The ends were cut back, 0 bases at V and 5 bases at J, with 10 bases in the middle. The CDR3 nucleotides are TGTGCCAGCAGCTTAGCAGGGTCAGCGACTGAAGCTTTCTTT. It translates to CASSLAGSATEAFF.

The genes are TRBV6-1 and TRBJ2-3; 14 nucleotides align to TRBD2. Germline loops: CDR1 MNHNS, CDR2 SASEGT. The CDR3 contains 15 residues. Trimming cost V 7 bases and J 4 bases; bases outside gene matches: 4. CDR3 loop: CASTRLAGGADTQYF. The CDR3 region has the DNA TGTGCCAGCACTAGACTAGCGGGGGGGGCAGATACGCAGTATTTT.

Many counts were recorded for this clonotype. The CDR3 is CGGRIAGANVLTF. CDR3 coding DNA: TGCGGGGGGCGAATAGCTGGGGCCAACGTCCTGACTTTC. The rearrangement links TRBV20-1 to TRBJ2-6; D might be TRBD1 or TRBD2, each matching 6 bases. The CDR3 loop spans 13 amino acids. Per germline, CDR1 DFQATT and CDR2 SNEGSKA (reference sequence).

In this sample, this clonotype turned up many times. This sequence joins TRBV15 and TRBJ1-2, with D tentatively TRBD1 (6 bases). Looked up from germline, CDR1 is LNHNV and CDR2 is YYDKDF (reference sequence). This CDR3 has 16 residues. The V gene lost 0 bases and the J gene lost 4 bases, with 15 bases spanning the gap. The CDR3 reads CATSRERGQGSYGYTF. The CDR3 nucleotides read TGTGCCACCAGCAGAGAGCGAGGGCAGGGGAGCTATGGCTACACCTTC.

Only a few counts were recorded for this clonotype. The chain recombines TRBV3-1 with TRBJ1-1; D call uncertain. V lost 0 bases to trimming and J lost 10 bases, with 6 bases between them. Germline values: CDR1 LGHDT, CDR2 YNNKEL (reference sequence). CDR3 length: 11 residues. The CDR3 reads CASSQDAVAFF. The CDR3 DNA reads TGTGCCAGCAGCCAAGATGCCGTAGCTTTCTTT.

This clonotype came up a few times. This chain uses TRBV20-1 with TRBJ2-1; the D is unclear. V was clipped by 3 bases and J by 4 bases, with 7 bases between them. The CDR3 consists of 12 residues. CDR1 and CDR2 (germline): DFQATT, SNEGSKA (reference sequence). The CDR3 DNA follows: TGCAGTGCTAGGGCAATTTACAATGAGCAGTTCTTC. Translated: CSARAIYNEQFF.

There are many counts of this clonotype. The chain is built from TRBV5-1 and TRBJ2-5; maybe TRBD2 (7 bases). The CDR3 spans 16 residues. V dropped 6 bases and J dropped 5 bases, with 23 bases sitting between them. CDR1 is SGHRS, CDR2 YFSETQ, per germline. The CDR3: CASTLLPGRGGETQYF. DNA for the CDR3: TGCGCCAGCACCCTCCTCCCGGGGAGGGGGGGCGAGACCCAGTACTTC.

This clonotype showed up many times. This CDR3 is CSARGHRERSTEAFF. The CDR3 DNA follows: TGCAGTGCTAGAGGCCACAGGGAACGAAGCACTGAAGCTTTCTTT. The chain links TRBV20-1 to TRBJ1-1; a possible D gene is TRBD1 (6 bases). Germline values: CDR1 DFQATT, CDR2 SNEGSKA (reference sequence). Trimming stripped 1 base from V and 4 bases from J, with 16 bases between. This CDR3 contains 15 residues.

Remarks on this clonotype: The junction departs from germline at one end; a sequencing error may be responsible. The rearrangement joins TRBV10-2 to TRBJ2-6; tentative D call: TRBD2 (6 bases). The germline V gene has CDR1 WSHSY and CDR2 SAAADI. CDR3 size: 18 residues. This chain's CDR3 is CASNDRNVGGTGSNVLTF. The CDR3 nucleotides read TGCGCCAGCAATGACCGGAACGTTGGGGGGACTGGGTCCAACGTCCTGACTTTC.

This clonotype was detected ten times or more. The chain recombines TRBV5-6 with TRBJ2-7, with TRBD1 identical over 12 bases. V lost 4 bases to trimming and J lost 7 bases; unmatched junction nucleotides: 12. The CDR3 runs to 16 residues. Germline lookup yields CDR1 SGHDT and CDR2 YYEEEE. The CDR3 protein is CASSLIPGQGAEEQYF. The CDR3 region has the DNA TGTGCCAGCAGCCTAATCCCGGGACAGGGGGCGGAGGAGCAGTACTTC.

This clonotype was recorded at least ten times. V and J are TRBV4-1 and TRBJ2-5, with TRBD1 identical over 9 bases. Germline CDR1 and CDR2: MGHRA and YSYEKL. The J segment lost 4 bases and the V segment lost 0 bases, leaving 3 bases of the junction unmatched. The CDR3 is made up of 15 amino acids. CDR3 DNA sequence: TGCGCCAGCAGCCAAGAGGGGACAGGGTCAGAGACCCAGTACTTC. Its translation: CASSQEGTGSETQYF.

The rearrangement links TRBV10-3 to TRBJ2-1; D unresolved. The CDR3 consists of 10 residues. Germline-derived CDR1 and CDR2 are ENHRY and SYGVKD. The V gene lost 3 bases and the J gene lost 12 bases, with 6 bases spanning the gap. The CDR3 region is CAISDPGQFF. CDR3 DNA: TGTGCCATCAGTGATCCGGGGCAGTTCTTC.

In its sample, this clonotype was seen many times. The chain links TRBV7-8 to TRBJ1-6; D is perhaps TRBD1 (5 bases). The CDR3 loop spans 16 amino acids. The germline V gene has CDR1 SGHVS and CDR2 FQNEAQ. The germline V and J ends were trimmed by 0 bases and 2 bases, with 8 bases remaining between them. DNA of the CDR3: TGTGCCAGCAGCTTAGCTACGACAGCCTATAATTCACCCCTCCACTTT. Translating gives CASSLATTAYNSPLHF.

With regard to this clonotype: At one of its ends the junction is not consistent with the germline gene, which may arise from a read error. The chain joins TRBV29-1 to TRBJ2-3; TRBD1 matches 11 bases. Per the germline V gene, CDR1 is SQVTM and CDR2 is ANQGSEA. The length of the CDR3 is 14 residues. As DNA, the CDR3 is TGCAGCCACGCCGGACAGGGGGCTACATATACGCAGTATTTC. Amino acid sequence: CSHAGQGATYTQYF.

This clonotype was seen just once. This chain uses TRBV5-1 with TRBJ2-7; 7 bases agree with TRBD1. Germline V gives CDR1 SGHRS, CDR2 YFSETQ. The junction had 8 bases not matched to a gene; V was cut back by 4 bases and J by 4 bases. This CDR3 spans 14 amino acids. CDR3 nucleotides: TGCGCCAGCAGCGAAAGGACAGGAAAATACGAGCAGTACTTC. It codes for CASSERTGKYEQYF.